This T cell receptor (beta chain) emerged from a study of blood T cell repertoires in COVID-19. Looking at the study overall: Spain, Italy and the United States supplied samples that represented acute and convalescent COVID-19. T cells, B-cell-depleted T cells, or PBMCs supplied cDNA or gDNA.

This CDR3 has 15 residues. J was trimmed by 5 bases and V by 0 bases; bases with no gene match: 6. Germline V lookup: CDR1 SGHNT, CDR2 YYREEE (reference sequence). In the original workflow: Reference gene primer amplification gave nucleated cell count estimates. TCRdb keeps only in-frame clones here, not all; method: immunoSEQ multiplex PCR. V, J and clone size are those of that table, while D and trimming were read from the DNA. The table records some 120,000 clones, 83% of them present only once. The receptor's source is a man aged 25 to 40 with acute or convalescent COVID-19. The sequencing input was peripheral blood. The chain has TRBV5-4 and TRBJ2-3; 7 nucleotides line up with TRBD2. The CDR3 spells CASSLGAGEQDTQYF. For the CDR3, the DNA is TGTGCCAGCAGCTTGGGGGCGGGAGAGCAAGATACGCAGTATTTT.